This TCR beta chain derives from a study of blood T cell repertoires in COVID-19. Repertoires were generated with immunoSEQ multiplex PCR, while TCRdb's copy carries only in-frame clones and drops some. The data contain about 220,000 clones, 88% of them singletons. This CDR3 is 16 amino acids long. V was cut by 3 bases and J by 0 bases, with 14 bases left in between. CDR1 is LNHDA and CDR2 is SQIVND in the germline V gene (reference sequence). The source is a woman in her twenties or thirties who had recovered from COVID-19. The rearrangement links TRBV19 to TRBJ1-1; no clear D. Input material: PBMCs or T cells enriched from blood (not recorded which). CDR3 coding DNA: TGTGCCAGTAGTATCGCAGTGGGCATCATGAACACTGAAGCTTTCTTT. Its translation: CASSIAVGIMNTEAFF.